The 18 T cell receptor beta chains reported below all come from one sample, sequenced in a study of monozygotic twins with inflammatory bowel disease. TCRdb re-called the 5' RACE reads; every CDR3 protein appears as one record, without DNA. Its clone listing holds 140,000 to 150,000 distinct CDR3 sequences. Specimen: blood. These receptors originate from a human donor with ulcerative colitis or Crohn's disease, or a healthy co-twin of an affected twin (not recorded which).

The chain combines TRBV10-3 with TRBJ1-1; without DNA, the TCRdb call of TRBD1 cannot be checked. The CDR3 spans 15 residues. CDR1 is ENHRY, CDR2 SYGVKD, per germline. The CDR3 here is CAISVVARLNTEAFF.

The chain has TRBV24-1 and TRBJ2-1; absent DNA, TCRdb's TRBD2 call cannot be checked. This CDR3 is built from 14 residues. Germline CDR1 and CDR2: KGHDR and SFDVKD. Here the CDR3 reads CATSARIGPDEQFF.

The V call is TRBV20-1, the J call TRBJ2-1; the D call from TCRdb, TRBD1, cannot be confirmed without DNA. The CDR3 contains 15 residues. Germline V lookup: CDR1 DFQATT, CDR2 SNEGSKA (reference sequence). CDR3 residues: CSASGRGGSYNEQFF.

The CDR3 sequence is CASSIVLGLAGGPNEQFF. The chain links TRBV19 to TRBJ2-1; TCRdb names TRBD2, which stays unverified in the absence of DNA. The CDR3 extends over 18 amino acids. Germline CDR1 reads LNHDA; CDR2 reads SQIVND (reference sequence).

The genes are TRBV29-1 and TRBJ1-1; lacking DNA, the TRBD1 call made by TCRdb goes unchecked. Germline CDR1 SQVTM, CDR2 ANQGSEA. This CDR3 has 13 amino acids. CDR3 region: CSVEVGTATEAFF.

The chain carries TRBV5-1 and TRBJ2-1; the TRBD2 assignment by TCRdb is unverifiable without DNA. This CDR3 region has 17 residues. Germline V gives CDR1 SGHRS, CDR2 YFSETQ. The CDR3 region is CASSIYRLAGERNEQFF.

This rearrangement joins TRBV13 to TRBJ2-3; TCRdb reports TRBD2, a call that lacks DNA to check it against. The CDR3 has 16 amino acids. CDR1 is PRHDT, CDR2 FYEKMQ, per germline (reference sequence). CDR3 loop: CASSSLRTSGRDTQYF.

The CDR3 sequence: CSARDTQGNEQFF. This chain links TRBV20-1 with TRBJ2-1; TCRdb's D gene call, TRBD1, goes unchecked for lack of DNA. Germline lookup yields CDR1 DFQATT and CDR2 SNEGSKA (reference sequence). This CDR3 spans 13 amino acids.

J is TRBJ1-1 and V is TRBV20-1. This CDR3 spans 13 amino acids. Germline assignment: CDR1 DFQATT and CDR2 SNEGSKA (reference sequence). This CDR3 reads CSARGVRDTEAFF.

V is TRBV27 and J is TRBJ2-3. Germline V gene lookup returns CDR1 MNHEY and CDR2 SMNVEV (reference sequence). This CDR3 contains 13 residues. CDR3 loop: CASSFASTDTQYF.

CDR3 region: CASSLGGQGAYEQYF. The chain recombines TRBV7-6 with TRBJ2-7; with no DNA, the TCRdb D assignment of TRBD1 cannot be verified. The CDR3 is 15 amino acids. CDR1 and CDR2 from the germline V gene are SGHVS and FNYEAQ.

The gene calls are TRBV27 and TRBJ2-7; no DNA is available, so the TRBD2 call from TCRdb remains unchecked. Germline CDR1 reads MNHEY; CDR2 reads SMNVEV (reference sequence). CDR3 size: 13 residues. CDR3 protein: CASSLLAGDEQYF.

The gene calls are TRBV21-1 and TRBJ2-5; TCRdb lists TRBD1, though no DNA is available to test this call. TRBV21-1 is a pseudogene segment. The CDR3 loop spans 16 amino acids. The CDR3 loop reads CASSTAGQGIQETQYF.

CDR3: CASSHRTSTRETQYF. This chain connects TRBV7-2 to TRBJ2-5; without DNA, the TCRdb call of TRBD2 cannot be checked. This CDR3 comprises 15 residues. Germline V gene lookup returns CDR1 SGHTA and CDR2 FQGNSA.

The chain employs TRBV9 and TRBJ2-1; TCRdb proposes TRBD2, but this gene call is untestable without DNA. CDR1 SGDLS and CDR2 YYNGEE come from the germline V gene. The length of the CDR3 is 14 residues. CDR3: CASSVTGVRSEQFF. The full variable domain, its missing parts supplied by reference TRBV9 and TRBJ2-1, is DSGVTQTPKHLITATGQRVTLRCSPRSGDLSVYWYQQSLDQGLQFLIQYYNGEERAKGNILERFSAQQFPDLHSELNLSSLELGDSALYFCASSVTGVRSEQFFGPGTRLTVL.

V gene TRBV6-5 combines with J gene TRBJ1-1. The CDR3 totals 17 residues. CDR1 and CDR2 from the germline V gene are MNHEY and SVGAGI. CDR3 protein: CASSYAGVGIKGTEAFF.

The chain is built from TRBV7-3 and TRBJ2-1; TCRdb's assignment of TRBD2 cannot be checked, as there is no DNA. This CDR3 is built from 14 residues. CDR1 is SGHTA, CDR2 FQGTGA, per germline. CDR3 in amino acids: CASSLGLVGTEQFF.

This rearrangement joins TRBV5-1 to TRBJ2-7. The germline V gene encodes CDR1 SGHRS and CDR2 YFSETQ. The CDR3 runs 13 residues. The CDR3 loop reads CASSLRALDEQYF.